The T cell receptor (beta chain) described here comes from a study of radiotherapy plus CTLA-4 blockade in lung cancer. Looking at the study overall: Objective response rate was 18%; disease control rate, around 30%.

Germline V lookup: CDR1 SGHKS, CDR2 YYEKEE (reference sequence). The junction had 2 bases not matched to a gene; V was cut back by 2 bases and J by 1 base. This CDR3 region has 14 residues. This table comes from immunoSEQ multiplex PCR, and its TCRdb copy is limited to in-frame clones, with some not included. The repertoire holds about 62,000 clones, with 76% as singletons. This clone came up once. The sequence came from a human donor with non-small cell lung cancer who had a complete response to radiotherapy plus ipilimumab. The chain carries TRBV5-5 and TRBJ2-7, with 8 positions matching TRBD1. Source: peripheral blood, taken from a patient treated with radiotherapy plus ipilimumab. The CDR3 protein is CASSFRTGSYEQYF. In DNA form, the CDR3 reads TGTGCCAGCAGCTTCCGGACAGGGTCCTACGAGCAGTACTTC.